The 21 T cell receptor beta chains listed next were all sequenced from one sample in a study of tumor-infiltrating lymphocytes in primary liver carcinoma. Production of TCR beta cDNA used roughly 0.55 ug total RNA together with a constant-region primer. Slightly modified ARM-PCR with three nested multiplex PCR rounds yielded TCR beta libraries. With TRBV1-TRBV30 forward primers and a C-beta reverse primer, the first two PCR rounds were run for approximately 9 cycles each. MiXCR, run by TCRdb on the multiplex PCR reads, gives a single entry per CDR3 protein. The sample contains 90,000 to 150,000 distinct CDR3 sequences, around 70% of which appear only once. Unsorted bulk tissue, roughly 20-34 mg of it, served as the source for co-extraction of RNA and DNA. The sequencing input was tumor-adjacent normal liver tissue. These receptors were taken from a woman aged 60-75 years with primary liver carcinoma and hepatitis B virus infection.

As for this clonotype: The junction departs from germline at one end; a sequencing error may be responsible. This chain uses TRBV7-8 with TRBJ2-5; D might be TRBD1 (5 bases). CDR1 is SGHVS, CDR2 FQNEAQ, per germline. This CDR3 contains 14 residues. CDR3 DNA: TGTGCCAGCAGAAGGGGCGGTACCCAAGGGACCCAGTACTTC. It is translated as CASRRGGTQGTQYF.

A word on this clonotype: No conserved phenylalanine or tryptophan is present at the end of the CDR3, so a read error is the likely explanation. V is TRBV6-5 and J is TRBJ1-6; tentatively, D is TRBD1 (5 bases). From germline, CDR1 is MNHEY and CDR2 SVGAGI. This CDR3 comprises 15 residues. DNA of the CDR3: TGTGCCGGCAGTTACTCTGCAGGGTTAGGTTCACCCCTCCACTAT. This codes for CAGSYSAGLGSPLHY.

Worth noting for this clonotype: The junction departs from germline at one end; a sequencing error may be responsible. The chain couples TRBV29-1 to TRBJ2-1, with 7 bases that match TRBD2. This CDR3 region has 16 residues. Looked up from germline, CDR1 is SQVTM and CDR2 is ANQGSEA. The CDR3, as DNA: TGCAGTGTCGCAGACCCCACTAGCGAACTGTACAATCAGCAGTTCTTC. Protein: CSVADPTSELYNQQFF.

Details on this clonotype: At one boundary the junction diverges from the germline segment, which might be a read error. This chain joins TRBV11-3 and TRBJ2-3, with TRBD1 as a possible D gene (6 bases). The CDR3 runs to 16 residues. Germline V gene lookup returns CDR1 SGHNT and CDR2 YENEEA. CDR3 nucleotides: TGTGCCAACAGCCCCCGACAGGAGTCAAGCACAGATACGCAGTGTTTT. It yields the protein CANSPRQESSTDTQCF.

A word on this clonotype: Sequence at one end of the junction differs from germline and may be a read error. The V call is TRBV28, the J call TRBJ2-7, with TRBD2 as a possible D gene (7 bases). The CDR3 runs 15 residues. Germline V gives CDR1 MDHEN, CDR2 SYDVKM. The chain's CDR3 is CARSLSGGLSNEQYF. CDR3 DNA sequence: TGTGCCAGGAGTTTATCGGGGGGCCTGTCCAACGAGCAGTACTTC. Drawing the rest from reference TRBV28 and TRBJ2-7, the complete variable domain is DVKVTQSSRYLVKRTGEKVFLECVQDMDHENMFWYRQDPGLGLRLIYFSYDVKMKEKGDIPEGYSVSREKKERFSLILESASTNQTSMYLCARSLSGGLSNEQYFGPGTRLTVT.

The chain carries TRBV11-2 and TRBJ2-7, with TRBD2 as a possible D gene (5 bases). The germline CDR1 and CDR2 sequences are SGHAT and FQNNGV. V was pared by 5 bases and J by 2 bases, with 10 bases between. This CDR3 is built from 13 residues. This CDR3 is CASSPGNTYEQYF. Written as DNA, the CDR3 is TGTGCCAGCAGCCCCGGGAACACCTACGAGCAGTACTTC.

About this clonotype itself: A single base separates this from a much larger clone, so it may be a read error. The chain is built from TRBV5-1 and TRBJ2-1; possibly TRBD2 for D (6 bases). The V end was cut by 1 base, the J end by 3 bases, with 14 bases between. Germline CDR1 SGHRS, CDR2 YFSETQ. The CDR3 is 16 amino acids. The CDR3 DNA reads TGCGCCAGCAGCTTGTTCCATACTAGCTTCTACAATGAGCAGTTCTTC. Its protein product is CASSLFHTSFYNEQFF.

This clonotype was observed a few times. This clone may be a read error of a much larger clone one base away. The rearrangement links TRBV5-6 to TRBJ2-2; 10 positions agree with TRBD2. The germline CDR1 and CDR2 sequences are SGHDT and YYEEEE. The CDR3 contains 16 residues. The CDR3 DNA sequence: TGTACCAGCAGCTTGGGGACTAGCGTTAACACCGGGGAGCTGTTTTTT. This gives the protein CTSSLGTSVNTGELFF.

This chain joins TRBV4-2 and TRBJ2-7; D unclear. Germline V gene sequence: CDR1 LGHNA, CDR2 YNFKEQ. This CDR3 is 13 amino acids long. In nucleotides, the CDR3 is TGTGGCAACAGCCCCCGTTTACTCTACGAGCAGTACTTC. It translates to CGNSPRLLYEQYF.

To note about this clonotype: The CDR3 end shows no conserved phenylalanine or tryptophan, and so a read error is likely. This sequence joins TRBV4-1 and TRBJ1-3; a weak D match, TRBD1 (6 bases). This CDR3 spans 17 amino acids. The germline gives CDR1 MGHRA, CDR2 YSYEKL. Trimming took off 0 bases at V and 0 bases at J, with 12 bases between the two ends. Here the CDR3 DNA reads TGCGCCAGCAGCCAAGACCCGGGGACATCCTCTGGAAACACCATATATCTT. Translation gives CASSQDPGTSSGNTIYL.

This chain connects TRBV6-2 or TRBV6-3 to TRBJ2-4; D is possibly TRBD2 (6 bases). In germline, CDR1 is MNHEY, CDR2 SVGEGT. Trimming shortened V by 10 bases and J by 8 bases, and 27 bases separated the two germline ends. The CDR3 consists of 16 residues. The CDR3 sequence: CATSAGQGLGLDIQYF. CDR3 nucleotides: TGTGCCACTAGTGCGGGGCAGGGCCTAGGTCTAGACATTCAGTACTTC.

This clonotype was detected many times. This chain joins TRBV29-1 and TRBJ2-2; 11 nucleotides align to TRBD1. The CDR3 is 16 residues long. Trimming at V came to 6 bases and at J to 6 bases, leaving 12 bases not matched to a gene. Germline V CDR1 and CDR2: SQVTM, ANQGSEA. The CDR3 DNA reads TGCAGCGTAGGACAGGGGGCGCGGTTAAGTGCCGGGGAGCTGTTTTTT. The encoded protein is CSVGQGARLSAGELFF.

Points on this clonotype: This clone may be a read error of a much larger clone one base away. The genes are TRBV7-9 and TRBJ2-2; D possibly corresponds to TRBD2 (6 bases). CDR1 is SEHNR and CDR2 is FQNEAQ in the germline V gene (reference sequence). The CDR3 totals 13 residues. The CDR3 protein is CASSFATAGGLFF. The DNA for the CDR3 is TGTGCCAGCAGCTTCGCTACCGCCGGGGGGCTGTTTTTT.

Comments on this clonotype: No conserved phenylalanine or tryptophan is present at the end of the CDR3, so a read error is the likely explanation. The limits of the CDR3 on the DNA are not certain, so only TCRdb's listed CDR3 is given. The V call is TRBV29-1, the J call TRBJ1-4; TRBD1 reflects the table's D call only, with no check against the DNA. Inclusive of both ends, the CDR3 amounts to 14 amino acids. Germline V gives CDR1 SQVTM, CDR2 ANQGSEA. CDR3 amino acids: CSVEDPGAREKLFL.

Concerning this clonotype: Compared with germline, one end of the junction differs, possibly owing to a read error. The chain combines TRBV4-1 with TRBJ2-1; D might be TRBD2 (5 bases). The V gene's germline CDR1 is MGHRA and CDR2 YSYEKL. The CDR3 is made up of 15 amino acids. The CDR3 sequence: CTSSQAEGSYNEQFF. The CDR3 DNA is TGCACGAGCAGCCAAGCCGAGGGCTCCTACAATGAGCAATTCTTC.

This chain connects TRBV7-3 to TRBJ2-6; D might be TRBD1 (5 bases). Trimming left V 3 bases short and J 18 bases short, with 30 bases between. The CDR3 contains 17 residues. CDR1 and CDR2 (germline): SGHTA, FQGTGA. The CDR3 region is CASSLTGRASGANVSTF. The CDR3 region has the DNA TGTGCCAGCAGCTTGACTGGCAGGGCTAGTGGGGCCAACGTCTCGACTTTC.

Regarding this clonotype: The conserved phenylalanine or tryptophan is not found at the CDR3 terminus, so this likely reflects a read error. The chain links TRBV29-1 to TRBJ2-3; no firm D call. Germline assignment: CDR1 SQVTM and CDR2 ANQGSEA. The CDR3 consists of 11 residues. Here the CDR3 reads CGVAPVATQYL. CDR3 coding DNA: TGCGGCGTTGCCCCGGTGGCCACGCAGTATTTA.

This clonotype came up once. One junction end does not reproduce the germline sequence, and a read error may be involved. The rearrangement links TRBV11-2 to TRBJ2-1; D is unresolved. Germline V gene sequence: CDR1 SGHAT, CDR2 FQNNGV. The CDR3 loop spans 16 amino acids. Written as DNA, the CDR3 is TGTGCCAGCAGCTTAGATCAAGGTATAGTCTACAATGGGCAGTTCTTC. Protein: CASSLDQGIVYNGQFF.

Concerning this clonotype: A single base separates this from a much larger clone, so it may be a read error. CDR3 residues: CASRAGQGGIQYF. The CDR3 coding sequence is TGTGCCAGCAGAGCGGGACAGGGTGGCATTCAGTACTTC. The chain uses TRBV6-4 and TRBJ2-4; 9 bases match TRBD1. CDR1 and CDR2 from the germline V gene are MRHNA and SNTAGT. The CDR3 is 13 residues long. Trimming cost V 6 bases and J 9 bases; bases outside gene matches: 6.

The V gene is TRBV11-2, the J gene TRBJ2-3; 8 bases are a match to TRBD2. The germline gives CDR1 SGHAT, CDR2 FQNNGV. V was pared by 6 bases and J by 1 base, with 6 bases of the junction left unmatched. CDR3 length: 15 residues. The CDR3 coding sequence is TGTGCCAGCAGTCTAGTGCGGGGGGGCACAGATACGCAGTATTTT. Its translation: CASSLVRGGTDTQYF.

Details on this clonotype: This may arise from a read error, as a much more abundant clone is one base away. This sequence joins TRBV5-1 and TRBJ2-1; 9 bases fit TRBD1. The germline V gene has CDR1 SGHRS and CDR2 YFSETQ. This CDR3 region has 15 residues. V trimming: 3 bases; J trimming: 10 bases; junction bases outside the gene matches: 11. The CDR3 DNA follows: TGCGCCAGCAGCTCCGGGACAGGGCCCCTCCAAGAGCAGTTCTTC. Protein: CASSSGTGPLQEQFF.